The 23 T cell receptor beta chains below all came from one sample that was sequenced in a study of vaccination effects on CD4 cells after COVID-19. In the ViraFEST assay, antigen-specific CD4+ clonotypes were identified by expansion after peptide-pool stimulation. Subsequent to roughly 9 days of culture, CD4+ T cells were isolated. Infection with SARS-CoV-2 occurred in the person between March and December 2020, and PCR confirmed it. Their recognized antigens are unknown. Generated by immunoSEQ multiplex PCR, the TCRdb table keeps only in-frame clones and is missing some. The table lists approximately 20,000 clones, roughly 72% of them singletons, with roughly 15% in the top ten. Sequenced material: CD4+ T cells from PBMCs cultured with SARS-CoV-2 spike peptides, taken before COVID-19 vaccination. All receptors come from a human donor who had a prior SARS-CoV-2 infection.

This chain connects TRBV30 to TRBJ2-3, with TRBD2 matching 8 bases. J was trimmed by 5 bases and V by 6 bases; bases with no gene match: 10. The CDR3 covers 14 residues. Germline values: CDR1 GTSNPN, CDR2 SVGIG (reference sequence). The DNA of the CDR3 is TGTGCCTGCCCCTCGGGAGGGCGGGGAGATACGCAGTATTTT. This encodes CACPSGGRGDTQYF.

The V call is TRBV2, the J call TRBJ1-2; TRBD1 might be the D (5 bases). Germline CDR1 and CDR2: SNHLY and FYNNEI. The CDR3 is 13 amino acids. V was cut by 7 bases and J by 8 bases, with 17 bases left in between. CDR3 DNA sequence: TGTGCCAGCACCCTCGGGGCGGGTGGCGGCTACACCTTC. Protein sequence: CASTLGAGGGYTF. Together with reference TRBV2 and TRBJ1-2, the CDR3 gives the full variable domain: EPEVTQTPSHQVTQMGQEVILRCVPISNHLYFYWYRQILGQKVEFLVSFYNNEISEKSEIFDDQFSVERPDGSNFTLKIRSTKLEDSAMYFCASTLGAGGGYTFGSGTRLTVV.

The chain recombines TRBV4-3 with TRBJ1-6; D not certain. The CDR3 totals 17 residues. V was cut by 0 bases and J by 0 bases, with 9 bases left in between. Germline CDR1 LGHNA, CDR2 YSLEER. The chain's CDR3 is CASSQEQRSSYNSPLHF. The CDR3 DNA reads as TGCGCCAGCAGCCAAGAGCAGAGGAGCTCCTATAATTCACCCCTCCACTTT.

The chain employs TRBV6-5 and TRBJ1-2, with D unclear. V was shortened by 4 bases and J by 0 bases, with 15 bases between the two germline ends. Germline V gives CDR1 MNHEY, CDR2 SVGAGI. The CDR3 extends over 16 amino acids. The CDR3 is CASSLATSRANYGYTF. In nucleotides, the CDR3 is TGTGCCAGCAGTTTAGCCACAAGCCGGGCTAACTATGGCTACACCTTC.

The rearrangement links TRBV18 to TRBJ1-6, with 10 nucleotides matching TRBD1. The CDR3 contains 18 residues. The trim removed 0 bases at V and 9 bases at J, leaving 11 bases unmatched. The germline V gene has CDR1 KGHSH and CDR2 LQKENI. CDR3 sequence: CASSPPGQGSAWGSPLHF. Written as DNA, the CDR3 is TGTGCCAGCTCACCACCGGGACAGGGGTCTGCATGGGGTTCACCCCTCCACTTT. Full variable domain (missing parts from reference TRBV18 and TRBJ1-6): NAGVMQNPRHLVRRRGQEARLRCSPMKGHSHVYWYRQLPEEGLKFMVYLQKENIIDESGMPKERFSAEFPKEGPSILRIQQVVRGDSAAYFCASSPPGQGSAWGSPLHFGNGTRLTVT.

The gene calls are TRBV10-3 and TRBJ2-7, with D possibly TRBD1 on 5 matching bases. CDR3 length: 16 residues. Trimming shortened V by 1 base and J by 0 bases, and 13 bases separated the two germline ends. The germline CDR1 and CDR2 sequences are ENHRY and SYGVKD. The CDR3 DNA sequence: TGTGCCATCAGTGAGTATTCCCGGACAAGCTCCTACGAGCAGTACTTC. Translated: CAISEYSRTSSYEQYF.

The V and J genes are TRBV19 and TRBJ2-1; 12 bases are a match to TRBD2. The CDR3 covers 13 residues. Germline trimming cut 10 bases from V and 6 bases from J; bases unmatched to any gene: 4. Germline V lookup: CDR1 LNHDA, CDR2 SQIVND (reference sequence). The CDR3 nucleotides are TGTGCCACCCGACTAGCGGGGGTCAATGAGCAGTTCTTC. This codes for CATRLAGVNEQFF.

The rearrangement uses TRBV4-3 and TRBJ2-2; D may be TRBD1 or TRBD2 (5 bases each). This CDR3 is 17 amino acids long. V lost 1 base and J lost 2, with 14 bases in between. The V gene's germline CDR1 is LGHNA and CDR2 YSLEER. CDR3 nucleotides: TGCGCCAGCAGCCAAGTGGGGGACGGACGTAACACCGGGGAGCTGTTTTTT. This sequence encodes CASSQVGDGRNTGELFF.

This clone appeared a few times. V gene TRBV10-3 combines with J gene TRBJ1-2; TRBD1 agrees at 7 bases. The CDR3 consists of 15 residues. Germline CDR1 is ENHRY and CDR2 is SYGVKD. Trimming removed 3 bases from V and 6 bases from J; junction bases left unmatched: 10. The CDR3 bases are TGTGCCATCAGTGAAACCGGGACAGTACGCAATGGCTACACCTTC. Translating gives CAISETGTVRNGYTF.

V is TRBV28 and J is TRBJ1-2, with D possibly matching TRBD1 (5 bases). CDR3 length: 17 residues. Germline V gene data show CDR1 as MDHEN and CDR2 as SYDVKM. V was cut by 1 base and J by 7 bases, with 22 bases left in between. CDR3 DNA: TGTGCCAGCAGTTTATTAGAAGTGGGGGGTTCTGCGGGTGGCTACACCTTC. It codes for CASSLLEVGGSAGGYTF.

The V gene is TRBV11-2, the J gene TRBJ2-4, with 12 bases aligning to TRBD2. In germline, CDR1 is SGHAT, CDR2 FQNNGV. The CDR3 is made up of 17 amino acids. V shed 3 bases, J shed 0 bases, and the junction held 3 bases outside the gene matches. Written as DNA, the CDR3 is TGTGCCAGCAGCTTTGGGGGACTAGCGGGAGCCAAAAACATTCAGTACTTC. Its protein product is CASSFGGLAGAKNIQYF.

This sequence joins TRBV18 and TRBJ1-5, with 7 bases fitting TRBD1. Germline trimming cut 3 bases from V and 5 bases from J; bases unmatched to any gene: 7. CDR3 length: 15 residues. CDR1 is KGHSH and CDR2 is LQKENI in the germline V gene. The CDR3 here is CASSPLQGPDQPQHF. The CDR3, as DNA: TGTGCCAGCTCACCCCTACAGGGGCCCGATCAGCCCCAGCATTTT.

This chain joins TRBV7-6 and TRBJ2-7, with D maybe TRBD1 (6 bases). Germline loops: CDR1 SGHVS, CDR2 FNYEAQ. The CDR3 loop spans 15 amino acids. V lost 0 bases, J lost 0 bases, and 9 bases lay in between. As DNA, the CDR3 is TGTGCCAGCAGCTTAGCTGTAGGGGGCTCCTACGAGCAGTACTTC. Protein product: CASSLAVGGSYEQYF.

V usage is TRBV11-3 and J usage is TRBJ2-2; 7 positions match TRBD2. J gave up 3 bases and V 2 bases, and 15 bases lay outside the gene matches. Germline assignment: CDR1 SGHNT and CDR2 YENEEA. The CDR3 sequence is 19 residues long. DNA of the CDR3: TGTGCCAGCAGCTTAACCCGGACTAGTGGCCGAACCCACACCGGGGAGCTGTTTTTT. Its translation is CASSLTRTSGRTHTGELFF.

The chain joins TRBV10-3 to TRBJ1-2; 10 bases are shared with TRBD1. Germline loops: CDR1 ENHRY, CDR2 SYGVKD. V dropped 6 bases and J dropped 5; count of bases not matched to a gene: 9. This CDR3 has 15 residues. In DNA form, the CDR3 reads TGTGCCATCAGGCTGACAATGGGACAGGGGTATGGCTACACCTTC. Its protein product is CAIRLTMGQGYGYTF.

The rearrangement uses TRBV15 and TRBJ2-2, with D possibly being TRBD2 (5 bases). The CDR3 spans 15 residues. Per germline, CDR1 LNHNV and CDR2 YYDKDF (reference sequence). Trimming removed 0 bases from V and 7 bases from J, with 12 bases in between. The CDR3 here is CATSRDMRVGGELFF. In DNA, the CDR3 is TGTGCCACCAGCAGAGATATGAGGGTTGGCGGGGAGCTGTTTTTT. Drawing the rest from reference TRBV15 and TRBJ2-2, the complete variable domain is DAMVIQNPRYQVTQFGKPVTLSCSQTLNHNVMYWYQQKSSQAPKLLFHYYDKDFNNEADTPDNFQSRRPNTSFCFLDIRSPGLGDTAMYLCATSRDMRVGGELFFGEGSRLTVL.

The chain links TRBV19 to TRBJ2-3; no clear D gene. The germline V and J ends were trimmed by 3 bases and 2 bases, with 9 bases remaining between them. Germline assignment: CDR1 LNHDA and CDR2 SQIVND (reference sequence). The CDR3 consists of 14 residues. In DNA form, the CDR3 reads TGTGCCAGTAGTATTCACCCCCTCACAGATACGCAGTATTTT. It encodes CASSIHPLTDTQYF.

A single count supports this clone. V and J are TRBV3-1 (or the pseudogene TRBV3-2) and TRBJ2-3; either TRBD1 or TRBD2 may fit D (5 bases each). There are 18 residues in the CDR3. The V end lost 2 bases, the J end lost 0 bases, and 18 bases lay between the germline ends. Per germline, CDR1 LGHDT and CDR2 YNNKEL (reference sequence). The CDR3 sequence: CASSQRFRAGTSTDTQYF. The CDR3 DNA is TGTGCCAGCAGCCAACGTTTCAGGGCGGGCACTAGCACAGATACGCAGTATTTT.

The chain links TRBV4-1 to TRBJ2-1, with 13 positions matching TRBD2. The germline gives CDR1 MGHRA, CDR2 YSYEKL. After removal of 0 bases from V and 2 bases from J, the junction contained 16 bases not matched to a gene. This CDR3 comprises 22 residues. In DNA, the CDR3 is TGCGCCAGCAGCCAAGAATCTCTTCGGGGACTAGCGGGGAGAAGGACCTACAATGAGCAGTTCTTC. Translating it yields CASSQESLRGLAGRRTYNEQFF.

CDR3 DNA: TGTGCCAGCAGCTTAAGGGGTGCAGAGACCCAGTACTTC. Its protein is CASSLRGAETQYF. The chain has TRBV7-9 and TRBJ2-5, with a possible D match to TRBD1 (5 bases). Germline V gene sequence: CDR1 SEHNR, CDR2 FQNEAQ (reference sequence). V lost 2 bases to trimming and J lost 4 bases, with 8 bases between them. There are 13 residues in the CDR3. Using reference TRBV7-9 and TRBJ2-5 for the parts outside the CDR3, the full variable domain is DTGVSQNPRHKITKRGQNVTFRCDPISEHNRLYWYRQTLGQGPEFLTYFQNEAQLEKSRLLSDRFSAERPKGSFSTLEIQRTEQGDSAMYLCASSLRGAETQYFGPGTRLLVL.

The V call is TRBV6-6, the J call TRBJ2-2, with 7 positions matching TRBD2. CDR3 size: 16 residues. In germline, CDR1 is MNHNY, CDR2 SVGAGI (reference sequence). J lost 2 bases, V lost 10 bases, and 13 bases had no gene match. CDR3 region: CATPLLAVVNTGELFF. The DNA for the CDR3 is TGTGCCACCCCTCTCCTAGCGGTCGTTAACACCGGGGAGCTGTTTTTT.

The chain employs TRBV7-9 and TRBJ2-7, with 7 bases matching TRBD2. Germline-derived CDR1 and CDR2 are SEHNR and FQNEAQ (reference sequence). Germline trimming cut 2 bases from V and 3 bases from J; bases unmatched to any gene: 7. The CDR3 length is 15 residues. The CDR3 nucleotides are TGTGCCAGCAGCTTATCTCTATCGGGGGGCTACGAGCAGTACTTC. Residues: CASSLSLSGGYEQYF.

The V and J genes are TRBV30 and TRBJ1-1, with 7 bases lining up with TRBD1. There are 14 residues in the CDR3. Germline-derived CDR1 and CDR2 are GTSNPN and SVGIG (reference sequence). Trimming cost V 2 bases and J 6 bases; bases outside gene matches: 9. CDR3 residues: CAWSRQGVSPEAFF. CDR3 coding DNA: TGTGCCTGGAGTCGCCAGGGGGTAAGTCCTGAAGCTTTCTTT. Supplemented by reference TRBV30 and TRBJ1-1, the full variable domain reads SQTIHQWPATLVQPVGSPLSLECTVEGTSNPNLYWYRQAAGRGLQLLFYSVGIGQISSEVPQNLSASRPQDRQFILSSKKLLLSDSGFYLCAWSRQGVSPEAFFGQGTRLTVV.